This T cell receptor (beta chain) was recovered during a study of blood T cell repertoires in COVID-19. Study-wide background: From the United States, Italy and Spain came samples of acute and convalescent COVID-19. In each case, the material was cDNA or gDNA derived from T cells, B-cell-depleted T cells, or PBMCs.

The CDR3 extends over 15 amino acids. Trimming cost V 4 bases and J 1 base, with 14 bases left between them. The germline CDR1 and CDR2 sequences are SGDLS and YYNGEE. Some clones are missing from TCRdb's copy, which holds only in-frame ones; the method was immunoSEQ multiplex PCR. The table lists about 100,000 clones, more than 75% of them singletons. This chain uses TRBV9 with TRBJ1-1; the D gene is possibly TRBD1 (6 bases). The sample was peripheral blood. This receptor was obtained from a man aged 25 to 45 in a cohort sampled during active COVID-19. In DNA, the CDR3 is TGTGCCAGCAGCCAAACAGGGACCCGGAACACTGAAGCTTTCTTT. Its translation is CASSQTGTRNTEAFF.